This paragraph covers one TCR beta chain sequence. This clonotype was detected a few times. Its antigen specificity is not known. No base qualities exist here, and no much larger clone lies one base off it. The data belong to a study of T-cell reconstitution after alpha-beta-depleted transplantation in children (dated by TCRdb to about 2016). A note on the overall study: T-cell immune reconstitution after TCRalphabeta/CD19-depleted allogeneic hematopoietic cell transplantation in children was quantitatively tracked in the study by means of TCR repertoire profiling.

V trim: 0 bases; J trim: 0 bases; unmatched bases: 9. The germline V gene specifies LGHNA as CDR1 and YSLEER as CDR2. The CDR3 sequence holds 18 residues, the cysteine and phenylalanine included. Only CDR3 DNA remains: 54 bases, in frame from the first base. Library preparation employed PCR. Reads for this sample came from an Illumina HiSeq 2500. Molecular barcoding was employed in the preparation of TCR libraries, with unique molecular identifiers being used to normalize TCRbeta repertoire quantification. TCRdb itself trimmed the public reads at Q25 with fastp, ran MiXCR and retained productive beta chains. When rows share a CDR3 protein, they turn into one entry using the most common DNA and genes. Counted in this sample were around 500,000 distinct CDR3 sequences; roughly an eighth of them appeared once. Roughly 5.4% of the sample comes from the top ten.

This material consisted of PBMCs from the stem cell graft donor, taken from the stem cell graft. The TCR was taken from a human donor who donated a stem cell graft to a child with combined immunodeficiency. The sequence is built from TRBV4-3 and TRBJ2-3; 7 junctional bases match TRBD2. CDR3 loop: CASSQEMGLITSTDTQYF. The DNA is as follows: TGCGCCAGCAGCCAAGAGATGGGACTAATAACTAGCACAGATACGCAGTATTTT.